This T cell receptor beta chain was recorded in a study of shared T cell receptors in the human thymus. Germline CDR1 reads MGHDK; CDR2 reads SYGVNS. CDR3 length: 12 amino acids. V lost 6 bases and J lost 1, with 6 bases in between. Generated by immunoSEQ multiplex PCR, the TCRdb table keeps only in-frame clones and is missing some. The top ten clones hold around 0.018% of a sample with a few hundred thousand clones, around 95% of them seen once. Source material: thymocytes. The chain links TRBV25-1 to TRBJ1-1; tentatively, D is TRBD1 (5 bases). The TCR sequence derives from a human donor. The CDR3 DNA is TGTGCCAGCAGAAGGGGGAACACTGAAGCTTTCTTT. This codes for CASRRGNTEAFF.